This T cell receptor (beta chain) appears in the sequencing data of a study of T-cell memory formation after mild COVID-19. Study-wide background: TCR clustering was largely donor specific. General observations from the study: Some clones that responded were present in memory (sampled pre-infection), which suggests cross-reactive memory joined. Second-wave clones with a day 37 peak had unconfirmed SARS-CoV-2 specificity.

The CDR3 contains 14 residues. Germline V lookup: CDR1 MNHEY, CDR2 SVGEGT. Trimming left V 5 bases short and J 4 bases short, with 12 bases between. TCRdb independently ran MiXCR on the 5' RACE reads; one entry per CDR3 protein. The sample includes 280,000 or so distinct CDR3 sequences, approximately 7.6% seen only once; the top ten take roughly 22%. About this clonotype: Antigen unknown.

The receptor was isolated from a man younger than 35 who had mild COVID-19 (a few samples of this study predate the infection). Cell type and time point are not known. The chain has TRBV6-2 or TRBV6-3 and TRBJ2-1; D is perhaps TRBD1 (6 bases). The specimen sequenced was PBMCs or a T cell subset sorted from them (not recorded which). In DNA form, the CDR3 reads TGTGCCAGCAGTACCACAGGGCTTTACAATGAGCAGTTCTTC. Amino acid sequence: CASSTTGLYNEQFF.